This T cell receptor beta chain was identified during a study of CD8 T cells in ankylosing spondylitis. The study's findings and limits: Clones linked to disease were reported to show significant enrichment in matched ankylosing spondylitis synovial fluid.

V dropped 0 bases and J dropped 5; count of bases not matched to a gene: 2. CDR3 size: 14 residues. The germline gives CDR1 SGDLS, CDR2 YYNGEE. This clonotype occurred many times. No antigen is known for it. TCRdb re-analysed the 5' RACE reads in MiXCR, keeping a single row per CDR3 protein. Of 300,000 to 350,000 distinct CDR3 sequences listed, around a tenth were seen once; the top ten hold 9.1%. Sequencing was performed on blood, either unsorted or a sorted T cell fraction (not recorded which). This TCR came from a female donor with ankylosing spondylitis or in good health (not recorded which). The chain uses TRBV9 and TRBJ2-1; 7 nucleotides agree with TRBD2. The DNA of the CDR3 is TGTGCCAGCAGCGTAGGGGGGAGGGACAATGAGCAGTTCTTC. The encoded protein is CASSVGGRDNEQFF.